This T cell receptor (beta chain) was sequenced in a study of blood T cell repertoires in COVID-19. Study as a whole: Italy, Spain and the United States were the sources of the convalescent and acute COVID-19 samples. T cells, B-cell-depleted T cells, or PBMCs provided the cDNA or gDNA that served as material.

Under the authors' procedure: Amplification of reference gene primers was used by the study to estimate nucleated cell counts. Produced via immunoSEQ multiplex PCR; TCRdb's table is partial and in-frame only. V, J and clone size derive from that table, while D and trimming were established from the DNA sequence. This table holds nearly 250,000 clones, 65% to 90% found once. The germline gives CDR1 SGHNT, CDR2 YYREEE (reference sequence). The CDR3 is made up of 16 amino acids. The junction had 6 bases not matched to a gene; V was cut back by 3 bases and J by 4 bases. This chain uses TRBV5-4 with TRBJ2-1, with TRBD2 matching 11 bases. The sample comprised PBMCs or T cells enriched from blood (not recorded which). The receptor's source is a woman in her 50s with acute COVID-19. CDR3 residues: CASSWDTSGGYNEQFF. CDR3 nucleotide sequence: TGTGCCAGCAGCTGGGACACTAGCGGGGGATACAATGAGCAGTTCTTC.